This T cell receptor (beta chain) was recorded in a study of CD8 T cells in Susac syndrome (dated by TCRdb to between 2018 and 2020). A note on the overall study: The study used repertoire sequencing to test whether antigen drove CD8+ T cell activation and differentiation in Susac syndrome. General findings and caveats noted by the study authors: The study acknowledged that relatively few individuals were included in the TCR sequencing and HLA analysis.

RNA was extracted with the RNeasy kit and about 0.5 to 1 ug was reverse transcribed using random hexamers. The immunoSEQ multiplex PCR assay, covering 54 Vbeta and 13 Jbeta segments, was used to amplify TCR beta CDR3 regions. To correct PCR amplification bias, a synthetic template baseline was used for both primer optimization and computational correction. For the original study's pipeline: Reads were annotated to V, D and J genes per IMGT and analyzed with immunoSEQ Analyzer, keeping only productive sequences. Clonality was calculated as one minus the Shannon entropy normalized by log2 of the number of productive unique sequences. Public and private clones were assessed among the 100 most prevalent clones of each patient and control. Clones were defined as Susac-specific when absent from the healthy and MS cohorts, from 1052 published viral clones and from other ImmuneACCESS disease sequences. TCRdb's own reprocessing of the public reads used fastp at Q25 and MiXCR and kept productive beta chains. Merged by CDR3 protein, the rows form single entries marked with the most common genes and DNA. None of the V and J calls come from the authors' own analysis; TCRdb made them. The sample yields roughly 120,000 distinct CDR3 sequences; around 94% were counted once. Around 0.078% of the sample is in the top ten clones.

Points on this clonotype: Its antigen specificity is not known. Base qualities were left out, and no much larger clone turns up one base away.

The CDR3 goes from the cysteine to the phenylalanine over 14 residues. Only the CDR3 DNA stays, 42 bases, in frame from base 1. The germline V gene (reference sequence) gives CDR1 as SEHNR and CDR2 as FQNEAQ. V ends up 5 bases short and J 5 bases short, with an unmatched junction base count of 9. Peripheral blood CD8+ and CD4+ T cells from healthy donors, Susac syndrome patients and multiple sclerosis patients were profiled by high-throughput TCR beta sequencing. Healthy donors were age- and sex-matched controls. CD8+ TEMRA cells were enriched by FACS, while bulk CD8+ and CD4+ T cells were purified by magnetic negative isolation. Blood was collected in EDTA tubes and processed within 24 hours, with PBMCs isolated through density gradient centrifugation. PBMCs intended for TCR sequencing were cryopreserved in liquid nitrogen and were subsequently thawed in a 37 degrees C water bath. Purity of sorted or isolated CD4+, CD8+ and CD8+ TEMRA cells was at least 90%.

This TCR was recovered from a human donor in good health. Sequenced material: CD4+ T cells from PBMCs. This receptor chain uses TRBV7-9 and TRBJ2-7, with TRBD2 identical over 7 junction bases. The CDR3 region has the sequence CASSVGGSADEQYF. The nucleotide sequence reads TGTGCCAGCAGCGTCGGCGGGAGTGCCGACGAGCAGTACTTC.